These 27 T cell receptor beta chains came from one sample sequenced in a study of OX40 agonist ivuxolimab in advanced cancers. The repertoire was sequenced with immunoSEQ multiplex PCR; TCRdb's copy has only in-frame clones and lacks some. The table includes roughly 34,000 clones, approximately 79% detected once. The starting material was CD4+ or CD8+ T cells sorted from blood, obtained in a trial of the OX40 agonist ivuxolimab. The source is an adult with an advanced solid tumor such as melanoma, head and neck, liver or kidney cancer.

The CDR3, as DNA: TGTGCCAGCAGCTTAGGGTTCACCGGGGAGCTGTTTTTT. It is translated as CASSLGFTGELFF. The J gene is TRBJ2-2, the V gene TRBV7-6, with D unclear. Germline CDR1 is SGHVS and CDR2 is FNYEAQ. The length of the CDR3 is 13 residues. V shed 1 base and J shed 4 bases, with 4 bases lying between them.

This chain joins TRBV19 and TRBJ1-2; weak D call: TRBD1 (6 bases). V lost 3 bases, J lost 6 bases, and 14 bases lay in between. Looked up from germline, CDR1 is LNHDA and CDR2 is SQIVND (reference sequence). CDR3 size: 14 residues. In nucleotides, the CDR3 is TGTGCCAGTAGTATTGCAGGGGTCAAGAATGGCTACACCTTC. This sequence encodes CASSIAGVKNGYTF.

The chain couples TRBV5-4 to TRBJ1-1; 8 positions match TRBD1. Germline trimming cut 0 bases from V and 1 base from J; bases unmatched to any gene: 5. From germline, CDR1 is SGHNT and CDR2 YYREEE (reference sequence). The CDR3 contains 16 residues. The DNA for the CDR3 is TGTGCCAGCAGCTTGGCCCGCGGGACAGGGAACACTGAAGCTTTCTTT. This translates into CASSLARGTGNTEAFF.

The chain employs TRBV19 and TRBJ2-5; unclear D gene. Germline CDR1 reads LNHDA; CDR2 reads SQIVND (reference sequence). Trimming cost V 3 bases and J 4 bases, with 3 bases left between them. CDR3 length: 11 amino acids. The DNA of the CDR3 is TGTGCCAGTAGTATTGCAGAGACCCAGTACTTC. Translating gives CASSIAETQYF. The entire variable domain, with the rest obtained from reference TRBV19 and TRBJ2-5, is as follows: DGGITQSPKYLFRKEGQNVTLSCEQNLNHDAMYWYRQDPGQGLRLIYYSQIVNDFQKGDIAEGYSVSREKKESFPLTVTSAQKNPTAFYLCASSIAETQYFGPGTRLLVL.

Turning to this clone: The junction and the germline gene differ at one end; a read error may be behind it. This rearrangement joins TRBV6-4 to TRBJ1-1; 8 positions agree with TRBD1. There are 14 residues in the CDR3. The germline V gene encodes CDR1 MRHNA and CDR2 SNTAGT. Here the CDR3 reads CASSYSGGRNEAFF. CDR3 in DNA: TGTGCCAGCAGTTACTCAGGGGGCAGGAATGAAGCTTTCTTT.

This clone was seen just once. The chain uses TRBV5-1 and TRBJ1-2; weak D call: TRBD1 (5 bases). The V end lost 3 bases, the J end lost 0 bases, and 15 bases lay between the germline ends. Germline-derived CDR1 and CDR2 are SGHRS and YFSETQ. The CDR3 runs to 16 residues. The CDR3 region has the DNA TGCGCCAGCAGCTCGGGACCGTTGGTTACTAACTATGGCTACACCTTC. Translating gives CASSSGPLVTNYGYTF.

The genes are TRBV29-1 and TRBJ2-2; 7 bases agree with TRBD1. This CDR3 contains 15 residues. CDR1 is SQVTM, CDR2 ANQGSEA, per germline. V was pared by 0 bases and J by 5 bases, with 6 bases of the junction left unmatched. The CDR3 here is CSVEDSGQRTGELFF. The CDR3 nucleotides are TGCAGCGTTGAAGATTCGGGACAGAGGACCGGGGAGCTGTTTTTT.

By sample share, this clone is medium-sized. This chain connects TRBV28 to TRBJ1-6; 7 bases fit TRBD1. The CDR3 extends over 14 amino acids. CDR1 is MDHEN, CDR2 SYDVKM, per germline. V trimming: 4 bases; J trimming: 5 bases; junction bases outside the gene matches: 2. CDR3 loop: CASSWDRDNSPLHF. The CDR3 DNA is TGTGCCAGCAGTTGGGACAGAGATAATTCACCCCTCCACTTT.

V gene TRBV11-3 combines with J gene TRBJ2-5, with 11 bases that match TRBD2. Trimming removed 5 bases from V and 9 bases from J; junction bases left unmatched: 8. Germline-derived CDR1 and CDR2 are SGHNT and YENEEA. This CDR3 contains 14 residues. The chain's CDR3 is CASSPTSGGLAQYF. CDR3 DNA sequence: TGTGCCAGCAGCCCCACTAGCGGGGGCCTCGCCCAGTACTTC.

This clone has only one observation. The chain carries TRBV27 and TRBJ1-4; no reliable D call. V was trimmed by 2 bases and J by 8 bases, leaving 12 bases between them. Germline CDR1 MNHEY, CDR2 SMNVEV (reference sequence). This CDR3 has 14 residues. The CDR3 nucleotides read TGTGCCAGCAGTTTAGCAGGTTTGGACGAAAAACTGTTTTTT. It translates to CASSLAGLDEKLFF.

CDR3 sequence: CASSYSFGEYNSPLHF. DNA of the CDR3: TGTGCCAGCAGTTACTCATTTGGGGAATATAATTCACCCCTCCACTTT. The rearrangement joins TRBV6-5 to TRBJ1-6; D call uncertain. The germline CDR1 and CDR2 sequences are MNHEY and SVGAGI. Trimming shortened V by 0 bases and J by 4 bases, and 10 bases separated the two germline ends. This CDR3 region has 16 residues.

The chain links TRBV19 to TRBJ2-7, with 9 nucleotides matching TRBD2. Germline lookup yields CDR1 LNHDA and CDR2 SQIVND (reference sequence). J was trimmed by 0 bases and V by 9 bases; bases with no gene match: 15. The CDR3 has 17 residues. CDR3 amino acids: CASSSGTSRGSSYEQYF. CDR3 nucleotide sequence: TGTGCCAGCTCCTCCGGGACTAGCCGGGGGAGCTCCTACGAGCAGTACTTC.

This clone was observed a handful of times. This rearrangement joins TRBV7-2 to TRBJ1-5; D gene uncertain. The CDR3 has 12 amino acids. Germline assignment: CDR1 SGHTA and CDR2 FQGNSA. V lost 0 bases and J lost 4, with 1 base in between. This CDR3 reads CASSLANQPQHF. As DNA, the CDR3 is TGTGCCAGCAGCTTAGCAAATCAGCCCCAGCATTTT.

The chain couples TRBV10-3 to TRBJ1-2, with 8 bases fitting TRBD1. V dropped 6 bases and J dropped 5; count of bases not matched to a gene: 5. Germline V gene sequence: CDR1 ENHRY, CDR2 SYGVKD. The CDR3 contains 13 residues. The DNA for the CDR3 is TGTGCCATCAGGACAGGGGCCGTTTATGGCTACACCTTC. Encoded protein: CAIRTGAVYGYTF.

The chain joins TRBV5-1 to TRBJ1-3; TRBD1 matches at 8 bases. V lost 4 bases and J lost 5; bases outside the gene matches: 5. From germline, CDR1 is SGHRS and CDR2 YFSETQ. The CDR3 is 14 amino acids. The CDR3 loop is CASSPDRGRNTIYF. The CDR3 bases are TGCGCCAGCAGCCCTGACAGGGGCAGAAACACCATATATTTT.

This clone was observed a handful of times. The V and J genes are TRBV30 and TRBJ1-1; D is perhaps TRBD1 (5 bases). The germline V gene has CDR1 GTSNPN and CDR2 SVGIG (reference sequence). CDR3 length: 13 residues. V was pared by 0 bases and J by 8 bases, with 13 bases between. CDR3 amino acids: CAWSVYRGREAFF. The CDR3 DNA is TGTGCCTGGAGTGTCTATAGGGGCAGGGAAGCTTTCTTT.

V gene TRBV6-6 combines with J gene TRBJ2-3; D ambiguous. Trimming took 0 bases from V and 4 from J, leaving 11 bases between them. CDR1 MNHNY and CDR2 SVGAGI come from the germline V gene (reference sequence). The CDR3 runs to 15 residues. CDR3 in amino acids: CASSYSILTADTQYF. In DNA form, the CDR3 reads TGTGCCAGCAGTTACTCGATACTAACGGCAGATACGCAGTATTTT.

The chain combines TRBV6-5 with TRBJ1-2; 7 bases fit TRBD1. This CDR3 is built from 16 residues. CDR1 and CDR2 (germline): MNHEY, SVGAGI. V was pared by 0 bases and J by 4 bases, with 8 bases of the junction left unmatched. The CDR3, as DNA: TGTGCCAGCAGTTACTCGGGGACAGTGGACGTCTATGGCTACACCTTC. It encodes CASSYSGTVDVYGYTF.

The rearrangement joins TRBV7-2 to TRBJ1-4, with D perhaps matching TRBD1 (6 bases). The V gene lost 4 bases and the J gene lost 10 bases, with 19 bases spanning the gap. The CDR3 length is 15 residues. The germline V gene encodes CDR1 SGHTA and CDR2 FQGNSA. The CDR3, as DNA: TGTGCCAGCAGCTCTCCCCGGGACATCCGAGGAAAACTGTTTTTT. Its translation is CASSSPRDIRGKLFF. Looking up the rest from reference TRBV7-2 and TRBJ1-4 gives the full variable domain: GAGVSQSPSNKVTEKGKDVELRCDPISGHTALYWYRQSLGQGLEFLIYFQGNSAPDKSGLPSDRFSAERTGGSVSTLTIQRTQQEDSAVYLCASSSPRDIRGKLFFGSGTQLSVL.

This chain links TRBV10-1 with TRBJ2-3, with D possibly being TRBD2 (6 bases). The CDR3 loop spans 17 amino acids. V dropped 7 bases and J dropped 4 bases, with 24 bases sitting between them. CDR1 and CDR2 from the germline V gene are WNHNN and SYGVQD (reference sequence). The CDR3 reads CASNIARDSVRADTQYF. The CDR3 nucleotides read TGCGCCAGCAATATCGCCCGGGACTCCGTTCGGGCAGATACGCAGTATTTT.

The V gene is TRBV5-6, the J gene TRBJ1-5, with unresolved D. This CDR3 contains 16 residues. V gave up 0 bases and J gave up 1 base, with 11 bases separating them. Per the germline V gene, CDR1 is SGHDT and CDR2 is YYEEEE. The CDR3 protein is CASSLVVAKSNQPQHF. The CDR3 DNA is TGTGCCAGCAGCTTGGTCGTGGCAAAAAGCAATCAGCCCCAGCATTTT.

The chain links TRBV28 to TRBJ1-1; TRBD1 matches at 7 bases. The CDR3 totals 15 residues. Germline loops: CDR1 MDHEN, CDR2 SYDVKM. Unmatched junction bases numbered 6, after V lost 5 bases and J lost 0 bases. The CDR3 sequence: CASSRRTGMNTEAFF. Here the CDR3 DNA reads TGTGCCAGCAGTCGGAGGACAGGCATGAACACTGAAGCTTTCTTT.

V is TRBV7-2 and J is TRBJ2-2; 9 bases align to TRBD1. V lost 1 base and J lost 5; bases outside the gene matches: 5. The CDR3 consists of 16 residues. The germline gives CDR1 SGHTA, CDR2 FQGNSA. Here the CDR3 DNA reads TGTGCCAGCAGCTTAGAAGGGGACAGGGTTACCGGGGAGCTGTTTTTT. It encodes CASSLEGDRVTGELFF.

The chain carries TRBV6-5 and TRBJ1-1, with D maybe TRBD1 (5 bases). Germline V gives CDR1 MNHEY, CDR2 SVGAGI. V lost 6 bases and J 0 bases, leaving 14 bases between the germline ends. This CDR3 contains 15 residues. CDR3 region: CASSEGRSLNTEAFF. The CDR3 DNA follows: TGTGCCAGCAGCGAGGGACGGAGTCTGAACACTGAAGCTTTCTTT.

The genes are TRBV6-5 and TRBJ2-7; D perhaps matches TRBD2 (6 bases). Trimming stripped 2 bases from V and 6 bases from J, with 17 bases between. Germline CDR1 reads MNHEY; CDR2 reads SVGAGI. The CDR3 has 15 residues. The CDR3 region is CASSYTLGGQGEQYF. The CDR3 DNA reads TGTGCCAGCAGTTACACTTTGGGGGGTCAGGGCGAGCAGTACTTC.

The rearrangement links TRBV10-1 to TRBJ1-6; possibly TRBD1 for D (6 bases). V was clipped by 11 bases and J by 0 bases, with 14 bases between them. Germline lookup yields CDR1 WNHNN and CDR2 SYGVQD (reference sequence). This CDR3 has 15 amino acids. The chain's CDR3 is CAAPQGISYNSPLHF. The CDR3 DNA is TGCGCCGCACCCCAGGGGATCTCCTATAATTCACCCCTCCACTTT.

This clone occurred once. V gene TRBV6-5 combines with J gene TRBJ1-1, with D unresolved. The germline gives CDR1 MNHEY, CDR2 SVGAGI. CDR3 length: 14 amino acids. V was pared by 4 bases and J by 5 bases, with 14 bases between. CDR3 amino acids: CASSFARGMTEAFF. Here the CDR3 DNA reads TGTGCCAGCAGTTTCGCCAGAGGTATGACTGAAGCTTTCTTT.